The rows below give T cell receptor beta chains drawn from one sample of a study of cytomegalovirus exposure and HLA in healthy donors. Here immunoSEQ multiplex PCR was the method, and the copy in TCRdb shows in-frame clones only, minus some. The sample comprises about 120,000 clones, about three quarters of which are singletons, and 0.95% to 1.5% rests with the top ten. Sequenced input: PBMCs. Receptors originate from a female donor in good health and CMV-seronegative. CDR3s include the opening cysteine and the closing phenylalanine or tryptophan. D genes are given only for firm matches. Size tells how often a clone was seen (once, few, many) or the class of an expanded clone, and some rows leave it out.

CASSLPGLNTEAFF	TGTGCCAGCAGTCTCCCAGGCCTGAACACTGAAGCTTTCTTT	-	-	TRBV25-1	TRBJ1-1
CASSQDRRSGGSSYEQYF	TGTGCCAGCAGCCAAGATAGGAGATCGGGGGGGAGCTCCTACGAGCAGTACTTC	-	TRBD2	TRBV14	TRBJ2-7
CASSELGGGTDTQYF	TGTGCCAGCAGTGAACTCGGGGGGGGCACAGATACGCAGTATTTT	-	TRBD2	TRBV25-1	TRBJ2-3
CASSQSSGTGQYRYTF	TGTGCCAGCTCACAGAGCTCCGGGACAGGGCAATACCGTTACACCTTC	few	TRBD1	TRBV18	TRBJ1-2
CASRQQGLSGNTIYF	TGTGCCAGCAGACAACAGGGATTGTCGGGAAACACCATATATTTT	-	-	TRBV2	TRBJ1-3
CASSLGQGRSYNEQFF	TGCGCCAGCAGCTTGGGACAGGGGCGATCCTACAATGAGCAGTTCTTC	-	TRBD1	TRBV5-1	TRBJ2-1
CASSPDNRGKRSNEKLFF	TGTGCCAGCAGCCCGGACAACAGGGGGAAGAGATCTAATGAAAAACTGTTTTTT	-	TRBD1	TRBV5-4	TRBJ1-4
CASSFGDRVVGEQYF	TGTGCCAGCAGCTTCGGGGACAGGGTAGTGGGCGAGCAGTACTTC	-	TRBD1	TRBV13	TRBJ2-7
CASGTSEISGANVLTF	TGTGCCAGCGGTACGTCCGAGATTTCTGGGGCCAACGTCCTGACTTTC	-	-	TRBV2	TRBJ2-6
CASSVDSPTNTGELFF	TGTGCCAGCAGCGTAGACTCACCCACCAACACCGGGGAGCTGTTTTTT	-	-	TRBV9	TRBJ2-2
CASSLGRVPQPQHF	TGTGCCAGCAGCTTGGGCAGGGTCCCCCAGCCCCAGCATTTT	-	-	TRBV7-9	TRBJ1-5
CASSGIAGGYEQYF	TGTGCCAGCAGCGGGATAGCGGGAGGGTACGAGCAGTACTTC	-	TRBD2	TRBV11-2	TRBJ2-7
CASSLWELNSPLHF	TGTGCCAGCAGCTTGTGGGAGCTTAATTCACCCCTCCACTTT	-	-	TRBV5-4	TRBJ1-6
CASSSGTVQGVWLYGYTF	TGTGCCAGTAGTTCGGGGACAGTACAGGGAGTATGGCTCTATGGCTACACCTTC	-	TRBD1	TRBV19	TRBJ1-2
CASSTRGTGGEREGRRGFF	TGTGCCAGTAGCACCCGGGGGACAGGGGGAGAGCGGGAGGGCCGAAGAGGGTTCTTC	-	-	TRBV19	TRBJ2-1
CASSREAEGYNEQFF	TGCGCCAGCAGCAGAGAGGCGGAGGGGTACAATGAGCAGTTCTTC	-	-	TRBV4-1	TRBJ2-1
CASSAGTPPDTQYF	TGTGCCAGCAGTGCGGGGACTCCGCCAGATACGCAGTATTTT	once	-	TRBV6-1	TRBJ2-3
CASSVGIGGPNVLTF	TGTGCCAGTAGTGTTGGGATCGGGGGGCCCAACGTCCTGACTTTC	-	-	TRBV19	TRBJ2-6
CASSLVSGVYEQYF	TGCGCCAGCAGCTTGGTGTCCGGGGTCTACGAGCAGTACTTC	once	-	TRBV5-1	TRBJ2-7
CASSLENSGYTF	TGTGCCAGCAGCTTAGAAAACTCTGGCTACACCTTC	few	-	TRBV7-9	TRBJ1-2
CASGLGQGKLFF	TGTGCCAGCGGGCTCGGACAGGGAAAACTGTTTTTT	once	TRBD1	TRBV28	TRBJ1-4
CASSTQGPVATEAFF	TGTGCCAGCAGCACCCAGGGGCCGGTGGCCACTGAAGCTTTCTTT	-	-	TRBV7-3	TRBJ1-1
CASSDRISGEKLFF	TGTGCCAGTAGCGACAGGATTAGTGGTGAAAAACTGTTTTTT	-	-	TRBV19	TRBJ1-4
CASSFRRAYEQYF	TGTGCCAGCAGCTTCCGGCGGGCCTACGAGCAGTACTTC	-	-	TRBV13	TRBJ2-7
CASSFTSRGISGNTIYF	TGTGCCAGCAGTTTCACTTCTAGAGGGATCTCTGGAAACACCATATATTTT	-	-	TRBV28	TRBJ1-3
CASGSDRPSYEQYF	TGTGCCAGCGGGTCGGACAGGCCCTCCTACGAGCAGTACTTC	few	TRBD1	TRBV28	TRBJ2-7
CASSATVPGNTIYF	TGTGCCAGCAGCGCGACAGTCCCTGGAAACACCATATATTTT	once	-	TRBV11-2	TRBJ1-3
CASSPSRYGYTF	TGTGCCAGCAGTCCCTCGCGCTATGGCTACACCTTC	-	-	TRBV6-1	TRBJ1-2
CASSYSELSNQPQHF	TGTGCCAGCAGTTACTCAGAGCTTAGCAATCAGCCCCAGCATTTT	-	-	TRBV6-6	TRBJ1-5
CASTPPGGGVGEQYF	TGTGCCAGCACCCCCCCGGGAGGCGGGGTGGGTGAGCAGTACTTC	-	TRBD2	TRBV5-5	TRBJ2-7
CASSLRTGMSTEAFF	TGTGCCAGCAGCCTTCGGACAGGGATGAGCACTGAAGCTTTCTTT	-	TRBD1	TRBV7-8	TRBJ1-1
CASSLAGRADTQYF	TGTGCCAGCAGCTTAGCAGGCAGGGCGGATACGCAGTATTTT	-	-	TRBV7-9	TRBJ2-3
CASSRGGNSYEQYF	TGTGCCAGCAGTCGGGGGGGGAATTCCTACGAGCAGTACTTC	-	TRBD2	TRBV5-6	TRBJ2-7
CASRIRQEADTQYF	TGTGCCAGCAGAATTAGACAGGAGGCAGATACGCAGTATTTT	-	-	TRBV7-9	TRBJ2-3
CASSIGYRDRQDQPQHF	TGTGCCAGTAGTATAGGATACCGGGACAGGCAGGATCAGCCCCAGCATTTT	-	TRBD1	TRBV19	TRBJ1-5
CASSYRVIGGSYEQYF	TGTGCCAGCAGTTACCGAGTAATCGGAGGTTCCTACGAGCAGTACTTC	-	-	TRBV6-6	TRBJ2-7
CASSLAGQGSSPLHF	TGCGCCAGCAGCTTGGCGGGACAGGGTAGTTCACCCCTCCACTTT	-	TRBD1	TRBV5-1	TRBJ1-6
CASITSPRGAGETQYF	TGTGCCAGCATCACGTCCCCCCGGGGGGCCGGTGAGACCCAGTACTTC	-	-	TRBV21-1	TRBJ2-5
CASSPGTDQNSPLHF	TGTGCCAGCTCACCAGGGACAGACCAAAATTCACCCCTCCACTTT	few	TRBD1	TRBV18	TRBJ1-6
CASSPGGGGAFLETQYF	TGTGCCAGCAGCCCGGGCGGCGGAGGGGCGTTTTTAGAGACCCAGTACTTC	-	-	TRBV7-9	TRBJ2-5
CASSPLGEVSGANVLTF	TGTGCCAGCAGCCCCCTGGGGGAGGTCTCTGGGGCCAACGTCCTGACTTTC	few	-	TRBV11-2	TRBJ2-6
CASSSSETVDRLF	TGTGCCAGCAGCTCATCCGAGACAGTCGATAGACTCTTC	few	-	TRBV5-4	TRBJ1-2
CASSLRSSGNFEKLFF	TGTGCCAGCAGCTTACGGTCTTCGGGTAATTTTGAAAAACTGTTTTTT	-	-	TRBV7-9	TRBJ1-4
CASSITPGPGELFF	TGTGCCAGCAGCATCACCCCCGGTCCCGGGGAGCTGTTTTTT	few	-	TRBV7-3	TRBJ2-2
CASSFGGSETQYF	TGTGCCAGCAGTTTCGGAGGTTCGGAGACCCAGTACTTC	-	-	TRBV27	TRBJ2-5
CAWSGSASRSYYEQFF	TGTGCCTGGAGTGGCTCCGCTAGCCGTTCCTATTATGAGCAGTTCTTC	-	-	TRBV30	TRBJ2-1
CASSGLAGNYEQYF	TGTGCCAGCAGCGGACTAGCGGGAAATTACGAGCAGTACTTC	-	TRBD2	TRBV6-5	TRBJ2-7
CASSLSLLSGANVLTF	TGTGCCAGCAGTTTGTCTCTCCTCTCTGGGGCCAACGTCCTGACTTTC	-	-	TRBV28	TRBJ2-6
CASSSSGPNNDGELFF	TGTGCCAGCAGTTCCAGCGGGCCTAATAACGACGGGGAGCTGTTTTTT	-	-	TRBV27	TRBJ2-2
CASSEAGGAGANVLTF	TGTGCCAGCAGTGAAGCTGGCGGGGCTGGGGCCAACGTCCTGACTTTC	-	-	TRBV2	TRBJ2-6
CASSLYRGENSPLHF	TGTGCCAGCAGCTTATACAGGGGCGAGAATTCACCCCTCCACTTT	-	TRBD1	TRBV5-5	TRBJ1-6
CATADRTNTGELFF	TGTGCCACCGCGGACAGAACGAACACCGGGGAGCTGTTTTTT	-	-	TRBV15	TRBJ2-2
CASSLGWDRIAKNIQYF	TGTGCCAGCAGCTTGGGGTGGGACAGAATAGCCAAAAACATTCAGTACTTC	-	TRBD1	TRBV5-8	TRBJ2-4
CASSLGRTSGTYEQYF	TGTGCCAGCAGCTTAGGCCGGACTAGCGGAACCTACGAGCAGTACTTC	-	TRBD2	TRBV7-8	TRBJ2-7
CASSELLGVYSNQPQHF	TGTGCCAGCAGTGAACTCCTCGGTGTCTATAGCAATCAGCCCCAGCATTTT	-	-	TRBV6-1	TRBJ1-5
CASSLPSGLARSTDTQYF	TGTGCCAGCAGTTTACCCTCTGGACTAGCGCGAAGCACAGATACGCAGTATTTT	-	TRBD2	TRBV28	TRBJ2-3
CASRQERNTEAFF	TGCGCCAGCCGACAGGAAAGGAACACTGAAGCTTTCTTT	once	-	TRBV5-1	TRBJ1-1
CASRLTGNQETQYF	TGTGCCAGCAGGCTAACAGGGAACCAAGAGACCCAGTACTTC	-	-	TRBV28	TRBJ2-5
CASTNAAPLTGELFF	TGTGCCAGCACCAACGCGGCCCCGCTCACCGGGGAGCTGTTTTTT	-	-	TRBV6-6	TRBJ2-2